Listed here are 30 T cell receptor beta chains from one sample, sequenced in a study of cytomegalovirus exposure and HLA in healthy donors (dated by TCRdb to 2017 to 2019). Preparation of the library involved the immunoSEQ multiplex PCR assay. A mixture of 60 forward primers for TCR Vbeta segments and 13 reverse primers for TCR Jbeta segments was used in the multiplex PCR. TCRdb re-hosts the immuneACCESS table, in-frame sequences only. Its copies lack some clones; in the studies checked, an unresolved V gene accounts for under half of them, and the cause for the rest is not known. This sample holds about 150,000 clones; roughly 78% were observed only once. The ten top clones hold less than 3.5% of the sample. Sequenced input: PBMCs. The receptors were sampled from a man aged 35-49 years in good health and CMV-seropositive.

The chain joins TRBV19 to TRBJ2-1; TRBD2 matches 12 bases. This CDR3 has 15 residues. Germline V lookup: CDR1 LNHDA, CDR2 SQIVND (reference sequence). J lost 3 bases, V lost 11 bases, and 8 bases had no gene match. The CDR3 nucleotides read TGTGCCGGACAAGCTAGCGGGAGGGTCTACAATGAGCAGTTCTTC. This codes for CAGQASGRVYNEQFF.

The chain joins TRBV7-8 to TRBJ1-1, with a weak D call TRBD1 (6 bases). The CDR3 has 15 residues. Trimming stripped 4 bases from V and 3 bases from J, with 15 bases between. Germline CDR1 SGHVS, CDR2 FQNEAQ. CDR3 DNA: TGTGCCAGCAGCTCTACCAGGGGTCGGGACACTGAAGCTTTCTTT. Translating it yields CASSSTRGRDTEAFF.

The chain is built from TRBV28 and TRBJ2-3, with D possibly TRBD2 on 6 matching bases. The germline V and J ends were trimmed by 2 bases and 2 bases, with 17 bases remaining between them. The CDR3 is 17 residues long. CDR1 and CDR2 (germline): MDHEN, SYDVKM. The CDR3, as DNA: TGTGCCAGCAGTTTAGGTAGATCTAGCGTCTCCACAGATACGCAGTATTTT. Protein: CASSLGRSSVSTDTQYF.

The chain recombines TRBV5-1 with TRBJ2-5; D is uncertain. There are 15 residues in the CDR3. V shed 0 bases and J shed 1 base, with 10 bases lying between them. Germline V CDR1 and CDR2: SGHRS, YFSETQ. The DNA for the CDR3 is TGCGCCAGCAGCTTGGGACTGCTCGGCCAAGAGACCCAGTACTTC. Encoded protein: CASSLGLLGQETQYF.

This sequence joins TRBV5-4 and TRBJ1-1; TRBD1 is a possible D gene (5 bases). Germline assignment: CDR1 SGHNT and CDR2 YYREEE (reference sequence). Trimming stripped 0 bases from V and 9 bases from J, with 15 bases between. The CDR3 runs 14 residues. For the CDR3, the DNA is TGTGCCAGCAGCTTGGCGGGCAGCGGGGGAAAAGCTTTCTTT. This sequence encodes CASSLAGSGGKAFF.

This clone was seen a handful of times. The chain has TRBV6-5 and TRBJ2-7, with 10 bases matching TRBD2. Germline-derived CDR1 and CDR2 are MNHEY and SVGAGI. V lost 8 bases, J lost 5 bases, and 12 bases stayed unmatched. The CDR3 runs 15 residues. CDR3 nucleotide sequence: TGTGCCAGCGGAAGGGAACTAGCGGGAAGCCACGAGCAGTACTTC. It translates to CASGRELAGSHEQYF.

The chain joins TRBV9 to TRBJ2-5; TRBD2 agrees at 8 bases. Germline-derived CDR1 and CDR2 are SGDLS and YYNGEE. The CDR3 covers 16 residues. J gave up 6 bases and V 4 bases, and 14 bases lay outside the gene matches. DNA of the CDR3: TGTGCCAGCAGCCCTTCCACAGCGGGAGTAAAGAAGACCCAGTACTTC. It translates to CASSPSTAGVKKTQYF.

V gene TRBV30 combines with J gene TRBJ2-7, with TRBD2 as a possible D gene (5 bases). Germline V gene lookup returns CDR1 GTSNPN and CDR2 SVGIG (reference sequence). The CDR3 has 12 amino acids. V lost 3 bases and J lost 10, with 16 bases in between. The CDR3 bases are TGTGCCTGGAGCCACCGGGGTACTACACAGTACTTC. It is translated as CAWSHRGTTQYF.

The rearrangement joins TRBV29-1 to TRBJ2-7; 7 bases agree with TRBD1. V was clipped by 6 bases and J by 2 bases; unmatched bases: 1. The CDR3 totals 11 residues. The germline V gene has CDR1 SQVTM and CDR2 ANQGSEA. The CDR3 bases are TGCAGCGTCGGGACAGCCTACGAGCAGTACTTC. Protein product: CSVGTAYEQYF.

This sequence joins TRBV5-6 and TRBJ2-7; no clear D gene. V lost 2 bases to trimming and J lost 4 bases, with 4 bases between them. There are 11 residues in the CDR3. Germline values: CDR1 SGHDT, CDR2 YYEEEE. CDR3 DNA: TGTGCCAGCAGCTTTGCGTACGAGCAGTACTTC. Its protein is CASSFAYEQYF.

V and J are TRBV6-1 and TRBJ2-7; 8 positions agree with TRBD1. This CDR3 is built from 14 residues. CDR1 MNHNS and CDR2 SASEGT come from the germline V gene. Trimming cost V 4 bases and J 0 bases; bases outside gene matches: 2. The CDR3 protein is CASSAGQGSYEQYF. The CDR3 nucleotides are TGTGCCAGCAGTGCCGGACAGGGCTCCTACGAGCAGTACTTC.

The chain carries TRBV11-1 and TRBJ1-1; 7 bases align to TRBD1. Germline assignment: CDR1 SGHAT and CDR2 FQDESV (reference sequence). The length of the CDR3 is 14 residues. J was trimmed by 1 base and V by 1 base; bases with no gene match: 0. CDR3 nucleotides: TGTGCCAGCAGCTTAGGGGACAGGAACACTGAAGCTTTCTTT. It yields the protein CASSLGDRNTEAFF.

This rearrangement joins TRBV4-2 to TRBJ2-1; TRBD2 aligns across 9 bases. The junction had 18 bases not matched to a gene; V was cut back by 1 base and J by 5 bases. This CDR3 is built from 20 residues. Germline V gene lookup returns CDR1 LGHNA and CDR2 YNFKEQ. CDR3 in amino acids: CASSQVAALAGTRSDNEQFF. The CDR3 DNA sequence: TGTGCCAGCAGCCAAGTCGCTGCCCTAGCGGGAACTAGGTCGGACAATGAGCAGTTCTTC.

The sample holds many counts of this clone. The CDR3 nucleotides read TGTGCCAGCACTAGGGGTACGCAGTATTTT. Its translation is CASTRGTQYF. This chain links TRBV2 with TRBJ2-3; tentatively, D is TRBD1 (5 bases). The germline CDR1 and CDR2 sequences are SNHLY and FYNNEI. V lost 7 bases, J lost 8 bases, and 7 bases lay in between. The CDR3 sequence is 10 residues long.

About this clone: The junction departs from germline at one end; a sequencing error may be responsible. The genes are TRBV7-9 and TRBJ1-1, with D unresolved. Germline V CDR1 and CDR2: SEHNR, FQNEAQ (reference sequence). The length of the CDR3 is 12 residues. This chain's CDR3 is CSSSPRRTEAFF. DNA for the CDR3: TGTTCCAGCAGCCCTAGGCGAACTGAAGCTTTCTTT.

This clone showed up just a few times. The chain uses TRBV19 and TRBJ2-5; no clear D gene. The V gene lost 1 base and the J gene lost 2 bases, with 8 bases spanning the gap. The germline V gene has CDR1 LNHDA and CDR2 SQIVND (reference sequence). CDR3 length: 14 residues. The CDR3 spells CASSIGSRQETQYF. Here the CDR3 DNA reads TGTGCCAGTAGTATAGGGTCGAGGCAAGAGACCCAGTACTTC.

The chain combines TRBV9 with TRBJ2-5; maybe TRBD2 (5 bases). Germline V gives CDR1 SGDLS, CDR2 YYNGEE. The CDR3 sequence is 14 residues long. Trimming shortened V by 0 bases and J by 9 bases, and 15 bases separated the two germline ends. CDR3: CASSVGSGRESQYF. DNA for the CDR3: TGTGCCAGCAGCGTAGGATCAGGAAGGGAGTCCCAGTACTTC.

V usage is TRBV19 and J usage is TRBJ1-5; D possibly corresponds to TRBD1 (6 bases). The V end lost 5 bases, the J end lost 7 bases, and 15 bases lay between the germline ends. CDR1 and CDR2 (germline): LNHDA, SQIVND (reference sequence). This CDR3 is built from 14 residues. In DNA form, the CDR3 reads TGTGCCAGTAGTGGGGCCTCACAGGGACAGCCCCAGCATTTT. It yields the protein CASSGASQGQPQHF.

CDR3 amino acids: CASSPWGVAGGETQYF. In DNA form, the CDR3 reads TGTGCCAGCAGCCCATGGGGTGTAGCGGGAGGTGAGACCCAGTACTTC. The chain carries TRBV13 and TRBJ2-5; TRBD2 matches at 10 bases. V shed 5 bases and J 5 bases; nucleotides not matched to a gene: 11. The CDR3 is made up of 16 amino acids. Looked up from germline, CDR1 is PRHDT and CDR2 is FYEKMQ (reference sequence).

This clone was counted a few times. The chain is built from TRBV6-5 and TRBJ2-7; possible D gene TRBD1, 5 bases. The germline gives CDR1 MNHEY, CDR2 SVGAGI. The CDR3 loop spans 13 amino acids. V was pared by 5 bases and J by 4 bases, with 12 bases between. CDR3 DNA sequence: TGTGCCAGCAGTAGGGGAAGGAATTACGAGCAGTACTTC. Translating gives CASSRGRNYEQYF.

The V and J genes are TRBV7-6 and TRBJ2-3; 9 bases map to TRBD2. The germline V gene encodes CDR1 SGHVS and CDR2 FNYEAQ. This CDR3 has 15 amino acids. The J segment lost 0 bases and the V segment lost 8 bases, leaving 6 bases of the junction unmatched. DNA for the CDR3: TGTGCCAGCGCCCGGACTAGCGTAAGCACAGATACGCAGTATTTT. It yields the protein CASARTSVSTDTQYF.

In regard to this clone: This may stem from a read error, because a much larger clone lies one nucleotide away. This CDR3 is CASSHAGVIGNQPQHF. CDR3 nucleotide sequence: TGCGCCAGCAGCCACGCAGGGGTGATTGGCAATCAGCCCCAGCATTTT. The chain is built from TRBV4-1 and TRBJ1-5; a weak D match, TRBD1 (6 bases). The CDR3 loop spans 16 amino acids. Germline V gene sequence: CDR1 MGHRA, CDR2 YSYEKL. Trimming removed 3 bases at V and 2 bases at J, with 14 bases between.

The DNA for the CDR3 is TGCGCCAGCAGCCCGGGACTAGCGGGAGGGACCGGGGAGCTGTTTTTT. It encodes CASSPGLAGGTGELFF. This sequence joins TRBV5-1 and TRBJ2-2, with TRBD2 matching 16 bases. The length of the CDR3 is 16 residues. J was trimmed by 5 bases and V by 4 bases; bases with no gene match: 2. CDR1 SGHRS and CDR2 YFSETQ come from the germline V gene.

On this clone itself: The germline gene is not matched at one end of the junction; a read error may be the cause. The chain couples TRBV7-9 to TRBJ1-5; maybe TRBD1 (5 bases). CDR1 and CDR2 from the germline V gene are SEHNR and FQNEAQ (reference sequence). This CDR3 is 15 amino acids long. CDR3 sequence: CSSSSHDRDYQPQHF. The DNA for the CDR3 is TGTTCCAGCAGCTCGCACGACAGAGACTATCAGCCCCAGCATTTT.

The CDR3: CASSQDLEGDQPQHF. The CDR3 bases are TGCGCCAGCAGCCAAGATCTAGAGGGGGATCAGCCCCAGCATTTT. This chain joins TRBV4-1 and TRBJ1-5, with TRBD1 as a possible D gene (6 bases). Between the trimmed V and J ends, which lost 0 bases and 5 bases, there was a span of 11 bases. Looked up from germline, CDR1 is MGHRA and CDR2 is YSYEKL. This CDR3 region has 15 residues.

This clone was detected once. The CDR3 DNA reads TGTGCCAGCAGCTCGGCTAGCGGGAGGAACAATGAGCAGTTCTTC. This sequence encodes CASSSASGRNNEQFF. The genes are TRBV11-3 and TRBJ2-1; 11 nucleotides match TRBD2. Germline assignment: CDR1 SGHNT and CDR2 YENEEA. The CDR3 has 15 amino acids. V gave up 4 bases and J gave up 5 bases; unmatched junction bases: 4. Full variable domain (missing parts from reference TRBV11-3 and TRBJ2-1): EAGVVQSPRYKIIEKKQPVAFWCNPISGHNTLYWYLQNLGQGPELLIRYENEEAVDDSQLPKDRFSAERLKGVDSTLKIQPAELGDSAVYLCASSSASGRNNEQFFGPGTRLTVL.

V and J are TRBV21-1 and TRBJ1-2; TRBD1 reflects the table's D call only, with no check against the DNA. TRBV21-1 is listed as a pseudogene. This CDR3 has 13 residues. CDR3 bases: TGTGCCGGACCACCCTTGGACAGCTATGGCTACACCTTC. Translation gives CAGPPLDSYGYTF.

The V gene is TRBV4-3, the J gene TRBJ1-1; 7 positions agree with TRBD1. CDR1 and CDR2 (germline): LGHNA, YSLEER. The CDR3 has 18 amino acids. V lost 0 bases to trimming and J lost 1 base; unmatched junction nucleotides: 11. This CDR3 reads CASSQDSEGGQWNTEAFF. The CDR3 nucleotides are TGCGCCAGCAGCCAAGACTCAGAGGGGGGACAGTGGAACACTGAAGCTTTCTTT.

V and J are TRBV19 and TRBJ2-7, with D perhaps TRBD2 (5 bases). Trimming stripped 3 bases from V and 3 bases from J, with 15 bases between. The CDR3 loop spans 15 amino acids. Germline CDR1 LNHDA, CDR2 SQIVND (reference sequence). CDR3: CASSIYRGVGYEQYF. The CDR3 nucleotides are TGTGCCAGTAGTATTTATCGGGGAGTGGGCTACGAGCAGTACTTC.

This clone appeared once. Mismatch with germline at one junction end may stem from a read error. The CDR3 spells CASSQAGAPETQYF. The CDR3 nucleotides read TGTGCCAGCAGCCAGGCTGGCGCCCCAGAAACGCAGTATTTT. The chain links TRBV7-2 to TRBJ2-3; D remains unclear. The CDR3 length is 14 residues. The germline gives CDR1 SGHTA, CDR2 FQGNSA.